The clone carrying this TCR beta chain was counted a single time. Its antigen remains unidentified. This sample was included in a study of blood T cells in healthy people across ages. Study-wide results and caveats: Strong correlation was found linking TCR beta diversity to naive T cell percentage.

A J-beta primer mix and a sample-barcoded 5' primer were used in a second PCR of about 7 to 12 cycles. TCRdb processed the 5' RACE reads anew with MiXCR; each CDR3 protein has one entry. The profile shows under 750,000 distinct CDR3 sequences, 40% to 50% of them singletons. J lost 4 bases, V lost 7 bases, and 6 bases had no gene match. Germline V CDR1 and CDR2: LGHDT, YNNKEL (reference sequence). The CDR3 runs to 15 residues. The sequenced sample consisted of blood. The receptor's source is a man older than 75 in good health. The rearrangement joins TRBV3-1 to TRBJ2-3; 12 positions match TRBD1. The CDR3 loop is CASTLGQGAADTQYF. In DNA, the CDR3 is TGTGCCAGCACCCTGGGACAGGGGGCCGCAGATACGCAGTATTTT.